Presented here are 32 T cell receptor beta chains from one specimen sequenced in a study of blood T cell repertoires in COVID-19. Produced via immunoSEQ multiplex PCR; TCRdb's table is partial and in-frame only. The sample consists of roughly 69,000 clones, about nine tenths of them appearing once. The specimen was peripheral blood. These TCRs come from a man in his fifties or sixties with active COVID-19.

The CDR3 region has the DNA TGCGCCAGCAGCTTATCGGGTGGCAATCAGCCCCAGCATTTT. Its protein is CASSLSGGNQPQHF. The chain is built from TRBV5-1 and TRBJ1-5; no firm D call. The CDR3 is 14 residues long. Germline CDR1 and CDR2: SGHRS and YFSETQ. V gave up 2 bases and J gave up 2 bases, with 8 bases separating them.

This clone was seen only a few times. The DNA is omitted, as the CDR3 cannot be located on it reliably, and the CDR3 follows TCRdb's listing. The chain couples TRBV28 to TRBJ1-2; no DNA check was done on the table's D call, TRBD1. The CDR3 numbers 18 amino acids, ends counted. Looked up from germline, CDR1 is MDHEN and CDR2 is SYDVKM. CDR3 sequence: CASSLFLSGGQRIYGYTF.

The genes are TRBV6-5 and TRBJ1-1; the match to TRBD1 covers 8 bases. J lost 2 bases, V lost 6 bases, and 8 bases had no gene match. Germline V gives CDR1 MNHEY, CDR2 SVGAGI. This CDR3 comprises 15 residues. CDR3 amino acids: CASRSGAGGNTEAFF. The CDR3 DNA is TGTGCCAGCAGATCCGGGGCAGGGGGCAACACTGAAGCTTTCTTT.

This clone was found once. This chain links TRBV28 with TRBJ2-3; the D is unclear. The CDR3 length is 15 residues. The V gene lost 2 bases and the J gene lost 0 bases, with 9 bases spanning the gap. Germline loops: CDR1 MDHEN, CDR2 SYDVKM. The CDR3 is CASSLTQDSTDTQYF. The CDR3 nucleotides read TGTGCCAGCAGTTTAACCCAGGATAGCACAGATACGCAGTATTTT.

This chain joins TRBV5-6 and TRBJ2-2; D remains unclear. Germline V CDR1 and CDR2: SGHDT, YYEEEE. The CDR3 has 13 amino acids. V shed 2 bases and J shed 8 bases, with 10 bases lying between them. The CDR3 region is CASSFGSTGELFF. The DNA of the CDR3 is TGTGCCAGCAGCTTCGGGTCAACTGGGGAGCTGTTTTTT.

Of note for this clone: Its ends do not fully match the called genes, so a read error is possible. The same CDR3 can be traced to other DNA sequences in this sample. The J gene is TRBJ1-1, the V gene TRBV28, with TRBD1 identical over 9 bases. Germline values: CDR1 MDHEN, CDR2 SYDVKM. This CDR3 spans 16 amino acids. The CDR3 sequence is CASSFYLGTGLTEAFF. The CDR3 DNA follows: TGTGCCAGCAGTTTTTATCTTGGGACAGGGCTGACTGAAGCTTTTTTT.

This clone was observed a single time. The V call is TRBV14, the J call TRBJ1-5; the D gene is possibly TRBD1 (5 bases). The V and J ends lost 6 bases and 6 bases respectively, with 12 bases between them. The CDR3 covers 13 residues. CDR1 SGHDN and CDR2 FVKESK come from the germline V gene. The CDR3 loop reads CASSRRGGQPQHF. The CDR3 DNA reads TGTGCCAGCAGTCGGAGGGGTGGTCAGCCCCAGCATTTT.

This sequence joins TRBV27 and TRBJ1-2; perhaps TRBD1 as D (5 bases). The CDR3 has 16 residues. Looked up from germline, CDR1 is MNHEY and CDR2 is SMNVEV (reference sequence). V dropped 2 bases and J dropped 7 bases, with 20 bases sitting between them. CDR3 in amino acids: CASSLMVGQGSSGYTF. CDR3 DNA sequence: TGTGCCAGCAGTTTAATGGTGGGGCAGGGTTCGAGTGGCTACACCTTC.

A single count supports this clone. The rearrangement uses TRBV2 and TRBJ1-3; no definite D call. The V and J ends lost 2 bases and 4 bases respectively, with 9 bases between them. CDR1 SNHLY and CDR2 FYNNEI come from the germline V gene. This CDR3 has 14 amino acids. Written as DNA, the CDR3 is TGTGCCAGCAGTGAAACCACCGCGGGAAACACCATATATTTT. It is translated as CASSETTAGNTIYF.

The J gene is TRBJ1-6, the V gene TRBV27; 7 nucleotides line up with TRBD1. The V gene end was trimmed by 0 bases and the J gene end by 6 bases; junction bases not matched to a gene: 8. CDR1 is MNHEY, CDR2 SMNVEV, per germline (reference sequence). The CDR3 covers 17 residues. This CDR3 reads CASSLSSGQAGNSPLHF. The CDR3 DNA sequence: TGTGCCAGCAGTTTATCGTCCGGACAGGCGGGTAATTCACCCCTCCACTTT.

The chain combines TRBV5-1 with TRBJ2-5, with 11 bases fitting TRBD1. This CDR3 comprises 15 residues. The V and J ends lost 6 bases and 2 bases, in that order; junction bases with no gene match: 6. Germline V gene lookup returns CDR1 SGHRS and CDR2 YFSETQ. Here the CDR3 DNA reads TGCGCCAGCACCGGGACAGGGGGTGGGCAAGAGACCCAGTACTTC. Its protein is CASTGTGGGQETQYF. The complete variable domain, with remaining parts taken from reference TRBV5-1 and TRBJ2-5, reads KAGVTQTPRYLIKTRGQQVTLSCSPISGHRSVSWYQQTPGQGLQFLFEYFSETQRNKGNFPGRFSGRQFSNSRSEMNVSTLELGDSALYLCASTGTGGGQETQYFGPGTRLLVL.

V is TRBV24-1 and J is TRBJ1-1; D gene ambiguous. The V and J ends lost 5 bases and 2 bases respectively, with 8 bases between them. From germline, CDR1 is KGHDR and CDR2 SFDVKD. The CDR3 is made up of 13 amino acids. CDR3 nucleotide sequence: TGTGCCACCAGTGGAGACATTAACACTGAAGCTTTCTTT. It specifies CATSGDINTEAFF.

V gene TRBV5-1 combines with J gene TRBJ2-7; 10 nucleotides align to TRBD2. CDR1 is SGHRS, CDR2 YFSETQ, per germline. This CDR3 spans 15 amino acids. Losses at the gene ends were 3 bases for V and 0 bases for J; bases not matched to a gene: 3. In DNA form, the CDR3 reads TGCGCCAGCAGCTCCTTAGCGGGAGGCTCCTACGAGCAGTACTTC. Its protein is CASSSLAGGSYEQYF.

The rearrangement uses TRBV4-1 and TRBJ1-2; 7 nucleotides agree with TRBD1. The CDR3 contains 15 residues. Per the germline V gene, CDR1 is MGHRA and CDR2 is YSYEKL. Germline trimming cut 5 bases from V and 3 bases from J; bases unmatched to any gene: 9. The DNA of the CDR3 is TGCGCCAGCAGCGATCACAGGGGATCCGACTATGGCTACACCTTC. Encoded protein: CASSDHRGSDYGYTF.

This sequence joins TRBV28 and TRBJ1-2; 8 bases map to TRBD1. The junction had 7 bases not matched to a gene; V was cut back by 5 bases and J by 5 bases. This CDR3 is 14 amino acids long. CDR1 is MDHEN and CDR2 is SYDVKM in the germline V gene. CDR3 in DNA: TGTGCCAGCAGTATCGGACAGGGTTCATATGGCTACACCTTC. As protein: CASSIGQGSYGYTF.

This clone has only one observation. The chain employs TRBV2 and TRBJ1-1, with TRBD1 matching over 9 bases. J gave up 8 bases and V 3 bases, and 7 bases lay outside the gene matches. Germline lookup yields CDR1 SNHLY and CDR2 FYNNEI. The CDR3 length is 14 residues. In DNA form, the CDR3 reads TGTGCCAGCAGTGAGGTTTACAGGGGGCGCGAAGCTTTCTTT. Amino acids: CASSEVYRGREAFF.

The gene calls are TRBV27 and TRBJ2-1, with 11 bases lining up with TRBD2. Germline CDR1 is MNHEY and CDR2 is SMNVEV (reference sequence). The CDR3 has 15 residues. V lost 3 bases, J lost 4 bases, and 2 bases stayed unmatched. The DNA for the CDR3 is TGTGCCAGCAGTTTTAGCGGGAGGGGATACAATGAGCAGTTCTTC. This translates into CASSFSGRGYNEQFF.

CDR3 nucleotides: TGTGCCAGCAGTTACTCGGTAGCTAGCAGGGGCAATGAGCAGTTCTTC. This translates into CASSYSVASRGNEQFF. V usage is TRBV6-5 and J usage is TRBJ2-1, with D possibly matching TRBD1 (6 bases). V lost 0 bases and J lost 6, with 15 bases in between. The CDR3 is 16 amino acids. Germline V CDR1 and CDR2: MNHEY, SVGAGI.

The genes are TRBV18 and TRBJ2-3; D ambiguous. Trimming stripped 2 bases from V and 6 bases from J, with 9 bases between. Looked up from germline, CDR1 is KGHSH and CDR2 is LQKENI. The CDR3 runs to 13 residues. The CDR3 loop is CASSPSFADTQYF. As DNA, the CDR3 is TGTGCCAGCTCACCAAGTTTTGCGGATACGCAGTATTTT.

The V and J genes are TRBV5-1 and TRBJ2-2, with TRBD1 matching over 7 bases. Germline V CDR1 and CDR2: SGHRS, YFSETQ. J gave up 0 bases and V 2 bases, and 1 base lay outside the gene matches. The CDR3 is made up of 15 amino acids. Here the CDR3 DNA reads TGCGCCAGCAGCTTTACAGGGGCGAACACCGGGGAGCTGTTTTTT. It translates to CASSFTGANTGELFF. The entire variable domain, with the rest obtained from reference TRBV5-1 and TRBJ2-2, is as follows: KAGVTQTPRYLIKTRGQQVTLSCSPISGHRSVSWYQQTPGQGLQFLFEYFSETQRNKGNFPGRFSGRQFSNSRSEMNVSTLELGDSALYLCASSFTGANTGELFFGEGSRLTVL.

The V gene is TRBV28, the J gene TRBJ1-6, with D possibly being TRBD1 (6 bases). This CDR3 contains 17 residues. Trimming took 6 bases from V and 9 from J, leaving 24 bases between them. From germline, CDR1 is MDHEN and CDR2 SYDVKM. The DNA of the CDR3 is TGTGCCAGCAGCTCCGGGCTACAGGGTAGTAATGGTTCACCCCTCCACTTT. This encodes CASSSGLQGSNGSPLHF.

The table lists this clone with a count of one. V usage is TRBV18 and J usage is TRBJ2-5, with D unclear. V gave up 3 bases and J gave up 5 bases, with 16 bases separating them. CDR3 size: 15 residues. Germline V gives CDR1 KGHSH, CDR2 LQKENI. The CDR3 loop is CASSPFSAGGETQYF. The CDR3 region has the DNA TGTGCCAGCTCACCTTTTTCGGCAGGTGGGGAGACCCAGTACTTC.

The chain recombines TRBV5-4 with TRBJ1-2; a weak D match, TRBD1 (5 bases). V was shortened by 0 bases and J by 3 bases, with 9 bases between the two germline ends. This CDR3 has 14 amino acids. Per germline, CDR1 SGHNT and CDR2 YYREEE (reference sequence). CDR3 residues: CASSLGQGHYGYTF. CDR3 bases: TGTGCCAGCAGCTTGGGGCAGGGTCACTATGGCTACACCTTC.

The DNA for the CDR3 is TGTGCCAGTACCCAACCCCCTGCGGGCACAGATACGCAGTATTTT. Its protein is CASTQPPAGTDTQYF. V gene TRBV19 combines with J gene TRBJ2-3; D is unresolved. Germline loops: CDR1 LNHDA, CDR2 SQIVND (reference sequence). CDR3 length equals 15 residues. V was trimmed by 7 bases and J by 1 base, leaving 15 bases between them.

This sequence joins TRBV21-1 and TRBJ1-1. TRBV21-1 is designated a pseudogene. The CDR3 runs 14 residues. As DNA, the CDR3 is TGTGCCAGCAGCAAAGTCGTAGAGAACACTGAAGCTTTCTTT. This translates into CASSKVVENTEAFF.

The chain employs TRBV24-1 and TRBJ2-1; D possibly corresponds to TRBD2 (6 bases). The CDR3 contains 15 residues. The germline V gene encodes CDR1 KGHDR and CDR2 SFDVKD. V shed 4 bases and J shed 4 bases, with 13 bases lying between them. In DNA, the CDR3 is TGTGCCACCAGTGAACTCGGAGGGAATTACAATGAGCAGTTCTTC. It yields the protein CATSELGGNYNEQFF.

The rearrangement links TRBV28 to TRBJ2-7, with 7 bases lining up with TRBD1. V lost 3 bases, J lost 2 bases, and 4 bases stayed unmatched. From germline, CDR1 is MDHEN and CDR2 SYDVKM. The CDR3 runs 14 residues. CDR3 sequence reads: CASSFRGQTYEQYF. CDR3 DNA sequence: TGTGCCAGCAGTTTCCGGGGACAGACCTACGAGCAGTACTTC.

The genes are TRBV11-1 and TRBJ1-6; 7 nucleotides align to TRBD1. The germline V gene encodes CDR1 SGHAT and CDR2 FQDESV (reference sequence). The CDR3 loop spans 14 amino acids. The J segment lost 10 bases and the V segment lost 6 bases, leaving 9 bases of the junction unmatched. The CDR3 is CASSSQGGGSPLHF. The CDR3 bases are TGTGCCAGCAGTTCCCAGGGGGGAGGATCACCCCTCCACTTT. The complete variable domain, with remaining parts taken from reference TRBV11-1 and TRBJ1-6, reads EAEVAQSPRYKITEKSQAVAFWCDPISGHATLYWYRQILGQGPELLVQFQDESVVDDSQLPKDRFSAERLKGVDSTLKIQPAELGDSAMYLCASSSQGGGSPLHFGNGTRLTVT.

The J gene is TRBJ2-2, the V gene TRBV2; D gene uncertain. The germline CDR1 and CDR2 sequences are SNHLY and FYNNEI. The length of the CDR3 is 11 residues. Trimming removed 6 bases from V and 6 bases from J, with 5 bases in between. CDR3 in DNA: TGTGCCAGCAGGCTAGCCGGGGAGCTGTTTTTT. Translated: CASRLAGELFF.

This clone showed up just once. The chain joins TRBV27 to TRBJ2-5; no clear D gene. The CDR3 runs to 16 residues. V shed 4 bases and J shed 2 bases, with 17 bases lying between them. Germline CDR1 and CDR2: MNHEY and SMNVEV (reference sequence). In DNA, the CDR3 is TGTGCCAGCAGTTCTGACGTTGTGCGACTGCAAGAGACCCAGTACTTC. It translates to CASSSDVVRLQETQYF.

The chain joins TRBV7-2 to TRBJ1-3; TRBD1 aligns across 8 bases. This CDR3 has 21 amino acids. Germline-derived CDR1 and CDR2 are SGHTA and FQGNSA. V lost 0 bases, J lost 0 bases, and 16 bases stayed unmatched. This CDR3 reads CASSLARSGQVRRDSGNTIYF. The CDR3, as DNA: TGTGCCAGCAGCTTAGCTCGGTCGGGACAGGTTCGTCGTGACTCTGGAAACACCATATATTTT.

V and J are TRBV6-5 and TRBJ1-2; D gene uncertain. The V and J ends lost 2 bases and 3 bases respectively, with 7 bases between them. CDR1 is MNHEY, CDR2 SVGAGI, per germline. CDR3 length equals 13 residues. The CDR3 loop reads CASSYTRDYGYTF. The CDR3 DNA is TGTGCCAGCAGTTACACGAGGGACTATGGCTACACCTTC.